This T cell receptor (beta chain) is from a study of identical twins. The study's findings and limits: Fewer insertions were carried by abundant cord blood beta clonotypes, but none was seen in memory repertoires. The authors drew conclusions from cross-sectional statistical analysis rather than following the same donors.

TCRdb processed the 5' RACE reads anew with MiXCR; each CDR3 protein has one entry. The sample includes around 470,000 distinct CDR3 sequences, 14% seen only once; the top ten take about 0.52%. Concerning this clonotype: Its cognate antigen is unknown.

A further study also used this sample, focusing on yellow fever vaccine responses in identical twins. This second study says: A vaccine T cell response that seemed partly convergent and partly personalized was reported in twins.

This receptor was taken from a woman younger than 30 in good health. The sample taken for sequencing was CD4+ T cells sorted from blood.

The CDR3 DNA follows: TGCGCCAGCAGCAGGGAACTAGCGGGGGGCGTCAACGAGCAGTACTTC. It translates to CASSRELAGGVNEQYF. This sequence joins TRBV5-1 and TRBJ2-7, with 12 bases lining up with TRBD2. The germline gives CDR1 SGHRS, CDR2 YFSETQ. This CDR3 region has 16 residues. V shed 4 bases and J 5 bases; nucleotides not matched to a gene: 10.